These 15 T cell receptor beta chains were all obtained from the same sample, sequenced in a study of blood T cell repertoires in COVID-19. Generated by immunoSEQ multiplex PCR, the TCRdb table keeps only in-frame clones and is missing some. The data show about 190,000 clones, nearly 80% seen once. The sequencing sample was made of peripheral blood. The receptor set was obtained from a woman in her 70s with acute or convalescent COVID-19.

Written as DNA, the CDR3 is TGTGCCAGCAGTTGGGACACCAATACAAGGGCTTTCTTT. This codes for CASSWDTNTRAFF. The chain joins TRBV5-4 to TRBJ1-1; D is perhaps TRBD1 (6 bases). The length of the CDR3 is 13 residues. Trimming left V 5 bases short and J 11 bases short, with 19 bases between. Germline V gene lookup returns CDR1 SGHNT and CDR2 YYREEE (reference sequence).

The V and J genes are TRBV5-1 and TRBJ2-3, with TRBD2 matching over 9 bases. The CDR3 totals 16 residues. After removal of 4 bases from V and 1 base from J, the junction contained 7 bases not matched to a gene. Germline V gene lookup returns CDR1 SGHRS and CDR2 YFSETQ. The CDR3, as DNA: TGCGCCAGCAGCGTGGAGACTAGCGGAGGCACAGATACGCAGTATTTT. It is translated as CASSVETSGGTDTQYF.

The chain couples TRBV29-1 to TRBJ2-5, with TRBD2 matching 8 bases. Germline CDR1 SQVTM, CDR2 ANQGSEA. V gave up 4 bases and J gave up 1 base; unmatched junction bases: 8. This CDR3 has 15 residues. CDR3 in amino acids: CSVVLSGAVQETQYF. The CDR3 DNA reads as TGCAGCGTTGTACTTAGCGGGGCTGTCCAAGAGACCCAGTACTTC. Filled out from reference TRBV29-1 and TRBJ2-5, the complete variable domain reads SAVISQKPSRDICQRGTSLTIQCQVDSQVTMMFWYRQQPGQSLTLIATANQGSEATYESGFVIDKFPISRPNLTFSTLTVSNMSPEDSSIYLCSVVLSGAVQETQYFGPGTRLLVL.

V and J are TRBV6-5 and TRBJ1-1, with 7 bases lining up with TRBD1. Trimming cost V 6 bases and J 4 bases; bases outside gene matches: 8. There are 14 residues in the CDR3. Germline CDR1 is MNHEY and CDR2 is SVGAGI. The CDR3 DNA is TGTGCCAGCAGCCAAAGGGGGGACAGCACTGAAGCTTTCTTT. Residues: CASSQRGDSTEAFF.

The rearrangement links TRBV15 to TRBJ2-6; weak D call: TRBD1 (6 bases). Germline V gives CDR1 LNHNV, CDR2 YYDKDF (reference sequence). There are 15 residues in the CDR3. V lost 4 bases, J lost 2 bases, and 9 bases lay in between. Here the CDR3 reads CATSTNRAGANVLTF. The CDR3 DNA follows: TGTGCCACCAGCACCAACAGGGCTGGGGCCAACGTCCTGACTTTC.

The chain recombines TRBV7-2 with TRBJ2-7; TRBD1 matches at 7 bases. Germline V CDR1 and CDR2: SGHTA, FQGNSA. The CDR3 totals 14 residues. J was trimmed by 0 bases and V by 5 bases; bases with no gene match: 4. CDR3 in amino acids: CASSPGTDSYEQYF. CDR3 nucleotide sequence: TGTGCCAGCAGCCCTGGGACAGACTCCTACGAGCAGTACTTC.

This chain links TRBV19 with TRBJ1-5; 9 bases align to TRBD1. The length of the CDR3 is 15 residues. Germline CDR1 and CDR2: LNHDA and SQIVND (reference sequence). The ends lost 4 bases at V and 11 bases at J; junction bases unmatched: 12. CDR3 DNA sequence: TGTGCCAGTAGTACGAAACCCCGGACAGGGGTGGCCCAGCATTTT. It yields the protein CASSTKPRTGVAQHF.

The chain combines TRBV7-9 with TRBJ1-1; no definite D call. The germline gives CDR1 SEHNR, CDR2 FQNEAQ (reference sequence). Trimming took 0 bases from V and 3 from J, leaving 8 bases between them. This CDR3 contains 14 residues. CDR3 residues: CASSLAPLDTEAFF. In nucleotides, the CDR3 is TGTGCCAGCAGCTTAGCCCCACTGGACACTGAAGCTTTCTTT.

The genes are TRBV10-2 and TRBJ2-7; 9 bases are shared with TRBD1. Germline CDR1 reads WSHSY; CDR2 reads SAAADI. The trim removed 10 bases at V and 0 bases at J, leaving 10 bases unmatched. The CDR3 spans 15 residues. The CDR3 coding sequence is TGCGCCACCCGGGGACAGGGTTTGGGCTCCTACGAGCAGTACTTC. Protein sequence: CATRGQGLGSYEQYF.

This chain connects TRBV5-8 to TRBJ2-1; 10 bases match TRBD1. Germline values: CDR1 SGHTS, CDR2 YDEGEE. This CDR3 is built from 15 residues. The trim removed 5 bases at V and 3 bases at J, leaving 5 bases unmatched. The CDR3 here is CASRPTGGSYNEQFF. The CDR3 DNA reads TGTGCCAGCAGACCGACAGGGGGCAGCTACAATGAGCAGTTCTTC. Combining the CDR3 with reference TRBV5-8 and TRBJ2-1 gives the whole variable domain EAGVTQSPTHLIKTRGQQATLRCSPISGHTSVYWYQQALGLGLQFLLWYDEGEERNRGNFPPRFSGRQFPNYSSELNVNALELEDSALYLCASRPTGGSYNEQFFGPGTRLTVL.

CDR3: CAWSKTRGWDGYTF. The CDR3 DNA sequence: TGTGCCTGGAGCAAGACCAGGGGCTGGGATGGCTACACCTTC. The V and J genes are TRBV30 and TRBJ1-2; perhaps TRBD1 as D (6 bases). V dropped 3 bases and J dropped 6 bases, with 17 bases sitting between them. The V gene's germline CDR1 is GTSNPN and CDR2 SVGIG (reference sequence). This CDR3 spans 14 amino acids. The full variable domain, completed using reference TRBV30 and TRBJ1-2, is SQTIHQWPATLVQPVGSPLSLECTVEGTSNPNLYWYRQAAGRGLQLLFYSVGIGQISSEVPQNLSASRPQDRQFILSSKKLLLSDSGFYLCAWSKTRGWDGYTFGSGTRLTVV.

V is TRBV7-7 and J is TRBJ2-1; a possible D gene is TRBD2 (6 bases). Between the trimmed V and J ends, which lost 1 base and 6 bases, there was a span of 7 bases. The V gene's germline CDR1 is SSHAT and CDR2 FNYEAQ (reference sequence). This CDR3 has 13 residues. The CDR3 sequence: CASSLVGGNEQFF. CDR3 DNA: TGTGCCAGCAGCTTAGTGGGGGGCAATGAGCAGTTCTTC. The complete variable domain, with remaining parts taken from reference TRBV7-7 and TRBJ2-1, reads GAGVSQSPRYKVTKRGQDVTLRCDPISSHATLYWYQQALGQGPEFLTYFNYEAQPDKSGLPSDRFSAERPEGSISTLTIQRTEQRDSAMYRCASSLVGGNEQFFGPGTRLTVL.

The rearrangement joins TRBV29-1 to TRBJ1-2, with TRBD1 identical over 9 bases. V lost 4 bases to trimming and J lost 4 bases; unmatched junction nucleotides: 4. CDR1 is SQVTM and CDR2 is ANQGSEA in the germline V gene. The CDR3 contains 13 residues. CDR3 residues: CSVVDRGVYGYTF. CDR3 DNA sequence: TGCAGCGTTGTGGACAGGGGCGTCTATGGCTACACCTTC.

This sequence joins TRBV11-2 and TRBJ2-7; D call uncertain. V was pared by 5 bases and J by 5 bases, with 10 bases between. Germline V gene lookup returns CDR1 SGHAT and CDR2 FQNNGV. The CDR3 sequence is 12 residues long. DNA of the CDR3: TGTGCCAGCAGCCGGTCCTTTAACGAGCAGTACTTC. It yields the protein CASSRSFNEQYF.

This CDR3 reads CAWSVGSVRQFF. The CDR3, as DNA: TGTGCCTGGAGTGTAGGTAGCGTACGACAGTTCTTC. The chain couples TRBV30 to TRBJ2-1; maybe TRBD2 (5 bases). CDR3 size: 12 residues. The germline V gene encodes CDR1 GTSNPN and CDR2 SVGIG (reference sequence). V was clipped by 0 bases and J by 13 bases, with 13 bases between them.